Ten or more counts support the clone carrying this TCR beta chain. Its antigen is still unknown. This sample was included in a study of Graves' ophthalmopathy and Graves' hyperthyroidism. Study summary: Prior to any treatment, peripheral blood was collected at the time of initial diagnosis.

Germline CDR1 is SQVTM and CDR2 is ANQGSEA. This CDR3 comprises 13 residues. Trimming shortened V by 2 bases and J by 0 bases, and 5 bases separated the two germline ends. Uncontrolled infections, other autoimmune diseases, pregnancy or lactation barred patients from enrollment. RNA transcripts yielded amplified TCR beta CDR3 regions. HTBI-primed first-round RT-PCR preceded second-round multiplex PCR. TCRdb ran MiXCR on the multiplex PCR reads and lists one entry per CDR3 protein. The sample gives 230,000 or so distinct CDR3 sequences, around 45% of which show up once; around 47% is in the top ten. Study-wide findings and caveats: Built on 13 signatures, a model told ophthalmopathy apart from stable hyperthyroidism with about 85% sensitivity and over 80% specificity. The authors also found most expanded thyroid clonotypes above 0.001 frequency in blood.

The receptor was isolated from an adult man with Graves' ophthalmopathy. The genes are TRBV29-1 and TRBJ1-5, with a possible D match to TRBD1 (5 bases). The sample taken for sequencing was peripheral blood. The CDR3: CSVEQGSNQPQHF. The CDR3 DNA sequence: TGCAGCGTTGAACAGGGTAGCAATCAGCCCCAGCATTTT.